These 6 T cell receptor beta chains originate from one sample sequenced in a study of blood T cells in healthy people across ages. A second PCR, run for about 7 to 12 cycles, used a sample-barcoded 5' primer plus a J-beta primer mix. TCRdb fed the 5' RACE reads into MiXCR, producing one record per CDR3 protein. Of some 1,800,000 distinct CDR3 sequences detected, approximately 39% appear once; the ten largest clones hold more than 20%. The sample taken for sequencing was blood. These receptors were obtained from a human donor in good health.

The table lists this clonotype with a few counts. This chain joins TRBV9 and TRBJ1-1; D is unresolved. CDR1 is SGDLS, CDR2 YYNGEE, per germline. V was pared by 6 bases and J by 8 bases, with 20 bases between. CDR3 length: 14 residues. The CDR3 reads CASNGNSLSSEAFF. The DNA for the CDR3 is TGTGCCAGCAATGGGAACAGCTTATCCTCCGAAGCTTTCTTT.

The chain recombines TRBV29-1 with TRBJ2-1, with 9 bases that match TRBD1. In germline, CDR1 is SQVTM, CDR2 ANQGSEA. The CDR3 has 15 residues. Trimming took 5 bases from V and 7 from J; bases not matched to a gene: 12. CDR3 sequence reads: CSVTWDREILNEQFF. The CDR3 nucleotides read TGCAGCGTTACCTGGGACAGGGAAATTTTAAATGAGCAGTTCTTC.

The rearrangement links TRBV12-3 or TRBV12-4 to TRBJ1-6; no definite D call. Trimming left V 1 base short and J 11 bases short, with 9 bases between. The CDR3 is made up of 13 amino acids. CDR3 sequence: CASSLGGGTPLHF. CDR3 coding DNA: TGTGCCAGCAGTTTAGGTGGTGGGACACCCCTCCACTTT.

The gene calls are TRBV11-2 and TRBJ2-7; either TRBD1 or TRBD2 may supply D (5 bases each). Germline assignment: CDR1 SGHAT and CDR2 FQNNGV. This CDR3 has 15 amino acids. Between the trimmed V and J ends, which lost 3 bases and 4 bases, there was a span of 16 bases. The CDR3 coding sequence is TGTGCCAGCAGCTTCCACGGGACGGATGATTACGAGCAGTACTTC. It codes for CASSFHGTDDYEQYF.

The rearrangement uses TRBV28 and TRBJ2-5, with D hard to call. Trimming left V 4 bases short and J 6 bases short, with 21 bases between. Per the germline V gene, CDR1 is MDHEN and CDR2 is SYDVKM. The CDR3 is made up of 16 amino acids. The CDR3 DNA sequence: TGTGCCAGCAGTTCCCGGTGGATCGGGCTAGACAAGACCCAGTACTTC. It yields the protein CASSSRWIGLDKTQYF.

The chain employs TRBV10-3 and TRBJ2-7; TRBD1 agrees at 8 bases. The assigned J gene may be wrong: the sequence end matches TRBJ2-5 better. The CDR3 loop spans 16 amino acids. Germline V gene data show CDR1 as ENHRY and CDR2 as SYGVKD. CDR3 coding DNA: TGTGCCATCAGTGAGTCGTGGCAGGGGGCAAAAGAGACCCAGTACTTC. It codes for CAISESWQGAKETQYF.